This T cell receptor beta chain was identified in a study of human T cells and chemical hapten exposure (dated by TCRdb to 2020 to 2022). Describing the broader study: For sensitization, 2% DPC in acetone was applied to a roughly 2 cm by roughly 2 cm area of upper inner arm skin. Throughout the study period of approximately 23 weeks, patients also received therapeutic DPC doses to the scalp every week. Blood for TCR sequencing was provided by twenty-nine alopecia patients at one to four time points (pre-sensitization, 2, 6 and 24 weeks). Blood samples were taken from patients before sensitization (week 0) and at 2, 6 and about 24 weeks after DPC sensitization. The mostly female patient cohort included alopecia areata with under or over 50% scalp involvement, alopecia totalis and alopecia universalis. The study tracked peripheral blood TCR repertoire changes in vivo during primary and secondary sensitization to the hapten diphenylcyclopropenone (DPC) in alopecia patients. Patch testing was done on the upper back using Finn chambers containing 0.01% DPC, and results were scored after 6 days according to International Contact Dermatitis Research Group standards. Libraries were pooled for sequencing, and variation in per-sample TCR yields was attributed mainly to small differences in library volumes within the pool.

Libraries were built with RACE. Sequencing instrument: NextSeq 500. Library preparation attached unique molecular identifiers to individual cDNA molecules for quantitative, reproducible TCR counting. Both TCR alpha and TCR beta chains were sequenced from each blood RNA sample. The study's own analysis went as follows. The median number of TCRs per sample was around 96,000, ranging from roughly 23,224 to 690,600. The Decombinator software suite was used to annotate the V, J and CDR3 of the TCR reads. Every sample was subsampled to the same number of TCRs (28,000) for the PS versus PT1 abundance plots. TCRs were defined as expanded if absent before sensitization and observed at least eight times at the 2-week time point. Clones were called with MiXCR by TCRdb after fastp trimmed the public reads at Q25, and only in-frame beta chains were retained. CDR3 protein sequences are deduplicated, and each keeps its most common genes and DNA. The V and J calls here are based on TCRdb, not the publication. Present in this sample are around 110,000 distinct CDR3 sequences, around 10% of which were seen just once. The biggest ten clones account for 1.3% to 1.5% of the sample.

The germline V gene provides CDR1 MNHNS and CDR2 SASEGT. V is reduced by 1 base and J by 11 bases, leaving a spacing of 14 bases between them. The CDR3 runs 13 amino acids, cysteine and phenylalanine included. The sequence is cut down to CDR3 DNA, 39 bases in frame from base 1. A note on this clonotype: Its binding antigen is unknown. Per-base quality was not reported, and no clone a single base away is much larger than it.

Here is what the overall study found, with its caveats: Significantly more large CDR3 similarity clusters were formed by expanded TCRs than by pre-sensitization or healthy control sets, consistent with antigen-driven responses. The number of PT1 expanded TCRs positively correlated with patch test score, significant at thresholds 8, 16 and 32 but not 4. DPC sensitization did not change how many TCRs were above 1 in 1000 frequency, and no evidence was found of alterations in global repertoire structure. Alopecia, a presumed autoimmune disease, was present in all patients, so the immune response of the patients might differ from that of healthy individuals. After repeated subsampling, changes were observed in the strength of the expansion versus patch-test correlation and in the threshold at which the correlation became significant.

The sample's time point label, in plain terms: patch test 1, 2 weeks after DPC sensitization. The treatment or condition label on this specimen signifies: therapeutic diphenylcyclopropenone sensitization with weekly scalp DPC. At every patch-test visit, the blood draw took place before the patch test was put on. Patients were considered eligible if aged 18 to 70, diagnosed with alopecia and deemed suitable for DPC therapy, and patients were excluded if pregnant. Total RNA was isolated from unfractionated whole blood collected in Tempus Blood RNA tubes. The sample in question was whole blood, obtained in connection with sensitization to the hapten diphenylcyclopropenone (DPC). The sequence was obtained from a woman aged 45-59 years with alopecia areata. Some clones in this sample may be carry-over from other donors' samples. The rearranged segments are TRBV6-1 and TRBJ1-1; no D gene call is confident. The nucleotide sequence reads as follows: TGTGCCAGCAGTGAAGGGATCGGGAGTTTGGCTTTCTTT. Its product reads: CASSEGIGSLAFF.